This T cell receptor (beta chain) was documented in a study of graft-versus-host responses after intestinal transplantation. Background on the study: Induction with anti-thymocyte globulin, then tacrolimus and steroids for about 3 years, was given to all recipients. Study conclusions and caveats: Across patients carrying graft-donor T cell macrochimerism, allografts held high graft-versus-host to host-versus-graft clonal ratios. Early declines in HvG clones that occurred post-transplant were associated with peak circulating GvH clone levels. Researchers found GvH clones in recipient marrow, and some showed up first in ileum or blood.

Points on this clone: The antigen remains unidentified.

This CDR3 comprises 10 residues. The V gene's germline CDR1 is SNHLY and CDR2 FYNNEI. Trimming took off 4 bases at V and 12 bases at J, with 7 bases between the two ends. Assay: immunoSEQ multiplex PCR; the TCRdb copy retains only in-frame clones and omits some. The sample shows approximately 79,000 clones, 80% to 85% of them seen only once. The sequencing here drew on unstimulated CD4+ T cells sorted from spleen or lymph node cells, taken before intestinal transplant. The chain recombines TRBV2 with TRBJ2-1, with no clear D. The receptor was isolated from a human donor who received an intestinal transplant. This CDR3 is CASSAGGQFF. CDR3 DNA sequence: TGTGCCAGCAGTGCGGGTGGGCAGTTCTTC.